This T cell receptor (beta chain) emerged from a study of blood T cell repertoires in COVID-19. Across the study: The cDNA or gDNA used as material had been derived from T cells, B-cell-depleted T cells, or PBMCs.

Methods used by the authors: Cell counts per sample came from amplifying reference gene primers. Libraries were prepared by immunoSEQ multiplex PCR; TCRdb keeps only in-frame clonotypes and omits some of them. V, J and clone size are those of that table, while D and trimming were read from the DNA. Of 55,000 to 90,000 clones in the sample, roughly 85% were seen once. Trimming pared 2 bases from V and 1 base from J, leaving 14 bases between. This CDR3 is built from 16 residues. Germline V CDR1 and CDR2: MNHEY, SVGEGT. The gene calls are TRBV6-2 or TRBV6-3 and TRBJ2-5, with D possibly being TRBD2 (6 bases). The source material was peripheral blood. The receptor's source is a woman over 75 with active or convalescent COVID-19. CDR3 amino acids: CASSYGPGEVQETQYF. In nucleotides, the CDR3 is TGTGCCAGCAGTTACGGGCCCGGGGAGGTCCAAGAGACCCAGTACTTC.